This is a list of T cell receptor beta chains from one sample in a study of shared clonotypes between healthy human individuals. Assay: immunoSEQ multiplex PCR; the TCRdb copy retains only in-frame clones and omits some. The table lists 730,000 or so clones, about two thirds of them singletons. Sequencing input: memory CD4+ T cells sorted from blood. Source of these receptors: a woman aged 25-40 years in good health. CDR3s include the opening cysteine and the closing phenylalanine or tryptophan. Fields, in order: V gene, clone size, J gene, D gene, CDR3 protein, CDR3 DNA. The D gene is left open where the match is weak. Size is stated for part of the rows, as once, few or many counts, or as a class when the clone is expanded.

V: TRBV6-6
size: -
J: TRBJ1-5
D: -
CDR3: CASSYSALQPQHF
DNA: TGTGCCAGCAGTTACTCGGCACTTCAGCCCCAGCATTTT

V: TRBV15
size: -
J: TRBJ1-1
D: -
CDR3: CATSRARQGGAEAFF
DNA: TGTGCCACCAGCAGAGCCCGCCAGGGCGGCGCTGAAGCTTTCTTT

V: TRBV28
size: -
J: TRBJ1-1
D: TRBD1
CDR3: CASSRRTGLRTEAFF
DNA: TGTGCCAGCAGCAGGCGGACAGGGTTGAGGACTGAAGCTTTCTTT

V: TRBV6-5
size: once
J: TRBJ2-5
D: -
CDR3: CASRAPYPQETQYF
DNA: TGTGCCAGCAGAGCTCCTTACCCCCAAGAGACCCAGTACTTC

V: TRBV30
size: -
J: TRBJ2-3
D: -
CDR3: CAWNERNSDTQYF
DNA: TGTGCCTGGAATGAGCGCAATTCAGATACGCAGTATTTT

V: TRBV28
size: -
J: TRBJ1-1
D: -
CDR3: CASSSPWGRNTEAFF
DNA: TGTGCCAGCAGCTCCCCCTGGGGCCGGAACACTGAAGCTTTCTTT

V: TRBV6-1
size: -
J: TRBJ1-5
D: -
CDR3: CASSERGSGRGQPQHF
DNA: TGTGCCAGCAGTGAACGGGGGTCAGGGCGGGGACAGCCCCAGCATTTT

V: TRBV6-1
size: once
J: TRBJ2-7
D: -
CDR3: CASSVPVRGEQYF
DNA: TGTGCCAGCAGTGTCCCAGTAAGGGGCGAGCAGTACTTC

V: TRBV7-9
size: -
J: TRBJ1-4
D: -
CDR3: CASSLAGTLNEKLFF
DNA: TGTGCCAGCAGCTTAGCAGGGACCCTTAATGAAAAACTGTTTTTT

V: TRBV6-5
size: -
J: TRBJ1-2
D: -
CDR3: CASSYGVRVSGGYTF
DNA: TGTGCCAGCAGTTACGGGGTTCGGGTTAGTGGAGGCTACACCTTC

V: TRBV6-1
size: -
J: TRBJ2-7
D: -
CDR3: CASSETAGTPGEQYF
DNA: TGTGCCAGCAGTGAAACTGCGGGCACGCCGGGGGAGCAGTACTTC

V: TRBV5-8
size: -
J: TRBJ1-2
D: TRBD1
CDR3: CASSLGQGVGGYTF
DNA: TGTGCCAGCAGCTTAGGACAGGGAGTGGGCGGCTACACCTTC

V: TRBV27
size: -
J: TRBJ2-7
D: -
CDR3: CASRPQMRRGGFYEQYF
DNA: TGTGCCAGCAGACCCCAAATGAGGCGTGGGGGTTTCTACGAGCAGTACTTC

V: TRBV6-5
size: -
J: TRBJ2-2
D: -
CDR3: CASRGLGAGTGELFF
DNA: TGTGCCAGCAGAGGACTGGGCGCGGGGACCGGGGAGCTGTTTTTT

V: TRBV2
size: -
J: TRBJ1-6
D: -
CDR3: CASSDRGSSYNSPLHF
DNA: TGTGCCAGCAGTGATAGGGGGAGCTCCTATAATTCACCCCTCCACTTT

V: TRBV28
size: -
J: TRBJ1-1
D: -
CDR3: CASSDGFMNTEAFF
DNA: TGTGCCAGTTCGGACGGGTTTATGAACACTGAAGCTTTCTTT

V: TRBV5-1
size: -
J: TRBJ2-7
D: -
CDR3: CASSLSVGESEQYF
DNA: TGCGCCAGCAGCTTGAGTGTGGGAGAGAGCGAGCAGTACTTC

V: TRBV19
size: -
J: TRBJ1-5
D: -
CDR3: CASSMLEQPQHF
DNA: TGTGCCAGTAGTATGTTGGAGCAGCCCCAGCATTTT

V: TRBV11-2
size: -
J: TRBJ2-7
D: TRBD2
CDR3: CASSLGQRELDEQYF
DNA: TGTGCCAGCAGCTTAGGACAGCGGGAGTTAGACGAGCAGTACTTC

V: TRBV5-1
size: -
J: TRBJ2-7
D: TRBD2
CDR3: CASRRLAGATSHHEQYF
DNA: TGCGCCAGCAGGAGACTAGCGGGAGCCACATCCCACCACGAGCAGTACTTC

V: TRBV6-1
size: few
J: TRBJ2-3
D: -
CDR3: CASSLGTGSTDTQYF
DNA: TGTGCCAGCAGTCTCGGGACGGGAAGCACAGATACGCAGTATTTT

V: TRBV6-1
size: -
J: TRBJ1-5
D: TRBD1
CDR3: CASSEYGTGPNQPQHF
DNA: TGTGCCAGCAGTGAATATGGGACAGGACCTAATCAGCCCCAGCATTTT

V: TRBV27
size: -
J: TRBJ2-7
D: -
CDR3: CASSLRTVPSYEQYF
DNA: TGTGCCAGCAGTCTACGGACCGTTCCCTCCTACGAGCAGTACTTC

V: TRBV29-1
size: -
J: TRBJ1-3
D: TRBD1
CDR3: CSVSGALTDRAGGNTIYF
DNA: TGCAGCGTTTCGGGGGCCCTTACGGACAGGGCCGGTGGAAACACCATATATTTT

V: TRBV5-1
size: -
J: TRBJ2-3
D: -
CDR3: CASSLDGGNADLTQYF
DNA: TGCGCCAGCAGCTTGGACGGCGGGAATGCCGATTTGACGCAGTATTTT

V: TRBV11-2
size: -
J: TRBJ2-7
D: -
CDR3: CASSSPVVRNKQYEQYF
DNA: TGTGCCAGCAGCTCCCCAGTGGTACGAAACAAACAATACGAGCAGTACTTC

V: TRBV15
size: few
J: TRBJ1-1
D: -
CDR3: CATSRDRDGDDTEAFF
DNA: TGTGCCACCAGCAGAGATCGAGACGGCGATGACACTGAAGCTTTCTTT

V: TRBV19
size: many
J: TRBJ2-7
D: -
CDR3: CASSVQGVGEQYF
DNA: TGTGCCAGTAGTGTGCAGGGCGTGGGAGAGCAGTACTTC

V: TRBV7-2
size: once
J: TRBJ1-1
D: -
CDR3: CASVRTGNTEAFF
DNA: TGTGCCAGCGTGAGGACGGGGAACACTGAAGCTTTCTTT

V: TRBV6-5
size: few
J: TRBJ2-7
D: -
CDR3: CASSSEWVKAYEQYF
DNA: TGTGCCAGCAGTTCGGAATGGGTCAAAGCCTACGAGCAGTACTTC

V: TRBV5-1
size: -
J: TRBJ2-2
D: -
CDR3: CASSLVTDVTGELFF
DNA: TGCGCCAGCAGCTTGGTAACGGATGTCACCGGGGAGCTGTTTTTT

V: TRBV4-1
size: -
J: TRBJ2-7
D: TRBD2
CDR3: CASSHLGSSGIYEQYF
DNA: TGCGCCAGCAGCCACTTAGGGAGTAGCGGGATTTACGAGCAGTACTTC

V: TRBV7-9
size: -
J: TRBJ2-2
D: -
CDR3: CASSLVGVSAGELFF
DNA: TGTGCCAGCAGCTTGGTGGGCGTCTCAGCCGGGGAGCTGTTTTTT

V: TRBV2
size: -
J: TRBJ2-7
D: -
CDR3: CASSAEEGATYEQYF
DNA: TGTGCCAGCAGTGCAGAGGAGGGGGCCACCTACGAGCAGTACTTC

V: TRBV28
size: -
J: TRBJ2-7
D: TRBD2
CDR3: CASSLLAGPYEQYF
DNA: TGTGCCAGCAGTCTTTTAGCGGGGCCGTACGAGCAGTACTTC

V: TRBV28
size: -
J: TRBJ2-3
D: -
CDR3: CASSFAGRTQYF
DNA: TGTGCCAGCAGTTTTGCGGGTAGAACGCAGTATTTT

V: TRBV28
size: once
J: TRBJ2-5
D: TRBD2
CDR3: CASSSPRLAGGWETQYF
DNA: TGTGCCAGCAGCTCACCTAGACTAGCGGGCGGCTGGGAGACCCAGTACTTC

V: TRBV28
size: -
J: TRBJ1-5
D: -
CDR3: CASSTRTGTNQPQHF
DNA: TGTGCCAGCAGCACTCGGACGGGCACCAATCAGCCCCAGCATTTT

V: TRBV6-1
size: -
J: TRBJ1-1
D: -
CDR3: CASRAGTVNTEAFF
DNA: TGTGCCAGCAGAGCCGGGACGGTGAACACTGAAGCTTTCTTT

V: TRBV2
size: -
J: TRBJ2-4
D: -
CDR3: CASSEEDSAKNIQYF
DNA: TGTGCCAGCAGTGAAGAGGACTCGGCCAAAAACATTCAGTACTTC

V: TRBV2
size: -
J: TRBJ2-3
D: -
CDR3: CASRGRGAIGDTQYF
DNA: TGTGCCAGCAGGGGAAGGGGCGCGATCGGTGATACGCAGTATTTT